The 6 T cell receptor beta chains reported below all come from one sample, sequenced in a study of blood T cell repertoires in COVID-19 (TCRdb year 2020). Library preparation used the immunoSEQ multiplex PCR assay. TCRdb took over this immuneACCESS table, retaining in-frame rearrangements with V and J assigned. Such tables are incomplete; in checked studies, under half of the missing clones stem from an unresolved V gene, and the remainder is unexplained. The sample table contains around 66,000 clones; only one count was recorded for about 80% of them. The leading ten clones occupy 9% to 10% of the sample. The sequencing input was peripheral blood. The receptors here all came from a human donor in a cohort sampled during active COVID-19.

The CDR3 loop reads CASSGRTRPSYEQYF. CDR3 DNA sequence: TGTGCCAGCAGTGGTAGGACTAGACCCTCCTACGAGCAGTACTTC. The chain has TRBV2 and TRBJ2-7, with 7 bases aligning to TRBD2. This CDR3 region has 15 residues. Germline CDR1 SNHLY, CDR2 FYNNEI. V was pared by 4 bases and J by 0 bases, with 6 bases of the junction left unmatched.

The chain carries TRBV28 and TRBJ1-5; 10 bases align to TRBD1. The CDR3 loop spans 18 amino acids. V dropped 1 base and J dropped 7; count of bases not matched to a gene: 13. The V gene's germline CDR1 is MDHEN and CDR2 SYDVKM. Written as DNA, the CDR3 is TGTGCCAGCAGTTTATTGGGACAGGGGTCCCTTCAAGGACAGCCCCAGCATTTT. It specifies CASSLLGQGSLQGQPQHF.

The chain carries TRBV6-5 and TRBJ1-5, with D possibly TRBD1 on 6 matching bases. Germline V lookup: CDR1 MNHEY, CDR2 SVGAGI. The V and J ends lost 6 bases and 2 bases respectively, with 14 bases between them. The CDR3 runs 15 residues. The CDR3 DNA reads as TGTGCCAGCAGGAGGGGGGGAGGGGGCAATCAGCCCCAGCATTTT. Its protein product is CASRRGGGGNQPQHF.

This rearrangement joins TRBV5-1 to TRBJ2-3; D may be TRBD1 (5 bases). This CDR3 has 14 amino acids. Germline lookup yields CDR1 SGHRS and CDR2 YFSETQ. V was trimmed by 4 bases and J by 4 bases, leaving 13 bases between them. The CDR3 is CASSTLQVPDTQYF. CDR3 nucleotide sequence: TGCGCCAGCAGCACGCTACAGGTCCCAGATACGCAGTATTTT.

The rearrangement links TRBV19 to TRBJ1-1; D remains ambiguous. In germline, CDR1 is LNHDA, CDR2 SQIVND (reference sequence). The CDR3 is made up of 14 amino acids. Trimming removed 1 base at V and 1 base at J, with 7 bases between. CDR3: CASSIAGRNTEAFF. The CDR3 DNA follows: TGTGCCAGTAGTATAGCCGGGAGGAACACTGAAGCTTTCTTT.

V usage is TRBV5-1 and J usage is TRBJ2-6; D is uncertain. Germline CDR1 SGHRS, CDR2 YFSETQ. The CDR3 contains 17 residues. Between the trimmed V and J ends, which lost 4 bases and 0 bases, there was a span of 14 bases. As DNA, the CDR3 is TGCGCCAGCAGCCAACGTTCCGTTAGCTCTGGGGCCAACGTCCTGACTTTC. Protein: CASSQRSVSSGANVLTF.